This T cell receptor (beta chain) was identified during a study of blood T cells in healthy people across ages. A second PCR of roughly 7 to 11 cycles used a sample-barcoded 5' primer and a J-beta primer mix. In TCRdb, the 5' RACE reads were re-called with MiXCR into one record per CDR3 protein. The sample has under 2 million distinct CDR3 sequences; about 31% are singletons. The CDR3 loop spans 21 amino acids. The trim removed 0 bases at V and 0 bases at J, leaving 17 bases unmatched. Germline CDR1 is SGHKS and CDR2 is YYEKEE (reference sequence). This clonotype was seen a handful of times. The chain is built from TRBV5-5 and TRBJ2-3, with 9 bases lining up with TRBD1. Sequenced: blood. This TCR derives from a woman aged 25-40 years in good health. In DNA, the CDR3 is TGTGCCAGCAGCTTGGAGTTAGTGGGACAGGGAGGGAAAACTAGCACAGATACGCAGTATTTT. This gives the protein CASSLELVGQGGKTSTDTQYF.